These 21 T cell receptor beta chains were all obtained from the same sample, sequenced in a study of blood T cell repertoires in COVID-19. Data came from immunoSEQ multiplex PCR; TCRdb stores just in-frame clones and leaves some out. The sample gives tens of thousands of clones, about 90% of which show up once; about 15% is in the top ten. The sample was peripheral blood. The receptors derive from a male donor with acute or convalescent COVID-19.

The chain uses TRBV3-1 (or the pseudogene TRBV3-2) and TRBJ2-1; D is ambiguous. The V end was cut by 5 bases, the J end by 5 bases, with 10 bases between. Germline V CDR1 and CDR2: LGHDT, YNNKEL (reference sequence). CDR3 length: 13 residues. Here the CDR3 DNA reads TGTGCCAGCAGCTACGCGCTTAACAATGAGCAGTTCTTC. Protein: CASSYALNNEQFF.

The chain has TRBV7-9 and TRBJ1-5; 12 bases map to TRBD1. V trimming: 1 base; J trimming: 0 bases; junction bases outside the gene matches: 4. This CDR3 contains 18 residues. The germline CDR1 and CDR2 sequences are SEHNR and FQNEAQ (reference sequence). CDR3 DNA: TGTGCCAGCAGCTTAGGTGGGACAGGGGGCGTTAGCAATCAGCCCCAGCATTTT. It yields the protein CASSLGGTGGVSNQPQHF.

The chain carries TRBV27 and TRBJ1-4; D uncertain. Per the germline V gene, CDR1 is MNHEY and CDR2 is SMNVEV (reference sequence). The V and J ends lost 5 bases and 7 bases respectively, with 14 bases between them. This CDR3 has 14 amino acids. In DNA form, the CDR3 reads TGTGCCAGCAGTATCATCGGTTCGGGTGAAAAACTGTTTTTT. It is translated as CASSIIGSGEKLFF.

V gene TRBV6-5 combines with J gene TRBJ2-5; 10 positions agree with TRBD2. The CDR3 loop spans 15 amino acids. With 2 bases clipped from V and 10 bases from J, the junction kept 10 bases outside the gene matches. Germline V lookup: CDR1 MNHEY, CDR2 SVGAGI. The CDR3 is CASSYVASGGGVQYF. The CDR3 coding sequence is TGTGCCAGCAGTTACGTGGCTAGCGGGGGAGGCGTCCAGTACTTC.

The J gene is TRBJ1-2, the V gene TRBV7-9, with D possibly matching TRBD1 (5 bases). Trimming stripped 1 base from V and 5 bases from J, with 14 bases between. The CDR3 length is 15 residues. In germline, CDR1 is SEHNR, CDR2 FQNEAQ (reference sequence). CDR3 sequence reads: CASSLDPPGIYGYTF. As DNA, the CDR3 is TGTGCCAGCAGCTTAGACCCCCCAGGGATTTATGGCTACACCTTC. Full variable domain (missing parts from reference TRBV7-9 and TRBJ1-2): DTGVSQNPRHKITKRGQNVTFRCDPISEHNRLYWYRQTLGQGPEFLTYFQNEAQLEKSRLLSDRFSAERPKGSFSTLEIQRTEQGDSAMYLCASSLDPPGIYGYTFGSGTRLTVV.

The CDR3 nucleotides read TGTGCCAGCTCGGAGGGGAGGGCTGGCTATGGCTACACCTTC. The encoded protein is CASSEGRAGYGYTF. The rearrangement uses TRBV18 and TRBJ1-2; a possible D gene is TRBD1 (5 bases). CDR3 length: 14 residues. V gave up 6 bases and J gave up 4 bases, with 15 bases separating them. Germline CDR1 reads KGHSH; CDR2 reads LQKENI.

J is TRBJ1-6 and V is TRBV7-6, with D uncertain. V lost 5 bases, J lost 8 bases, and 19 bases lay in between. CDR3 length equals 16 residues. Germline values: CDR1 SGHVS, CDR2 FNYEAQ. The CDR3 protein is CASSRTPAGIDSPLHF. For the CDR3, the DNA is TGTGCCAGCAGCCGAACTCCCGCGGGTATTGATTCACCCCTCCACTTT.

The chain links TRBV7-2 to TRBJ1-5, with D tentatively TRBD1 (5 bases). With 1 base removed from V and 4 bases from J, the gap between germline ends came to 11 bases. The CDR3 sequence is 15 residues long. CDR1 is SGHTA and CDR2 is FQGNSA in the germline V gene. CDR3 in amino acids: CASSLERGRNQPQHF. CDR3 in DNA: TGTGCCAGCAGCTTAGAAAGGGGTAGGAATCAGCCCCAGCATTTT.

In its sample, this clone was seen once. The chain recombines TRBV5-1 with TRBJ2-7; TRBD1 matches at 10 bases. Trimming took 0 bases from V and 4 from J; bases not matched to a gene: 7. CDR1 SGHRS and CDR2 YFSETQ come from the germline V gene. The CDR3 consists of 16 residues. This CDR3 is CASSLAPGQGVYEQYF. For the CDR3, the DNA is TGCGCCAGCAGCTTGGCCCCTGGACAGGGGGTGTACGAGCAGTACTTC.

The chain has TRBV5-1 and TRBJ1-5, with D maybe TRBD1 (5 bases). The V gene's germline CDR1 is SGHRS and CDR2 YFSETQ. Trimming cost V 0 bases and J 5 bases, with 12 bases left between them. CDR3 size: 15 residues. CDR3 loop: CASSLAGILHQPQHF. Written as DNA, the CDR3 is TGCGCCAGCAGCTTGGCAGGGATCCTACATCAGCCCCAGCATTTT.

The chain combines TRBV6-1 with TRBJ1-6, with D perhaps TRBD1 (5 bases). Trimming shortened V by 3 bases and J by 7 bases, and 10 bases separated the two germline ends. The CDR3 spans 14 residues. Per the germline V gene, CDR1 is MNHNS and CDR2 is SASEGT. The CDR3 coding sequence is TGTGCCAGCAGTGACAGGGTCAGGAATTCACCCCTCCACTTT. It is translated as CASSDRVRNSPLHF.

The rearrangement uses TRBV7-9 and TRBJ1-6; D is undetermined. The germline CDR1 and CDR2 sequences are SEHNR and FQNEAQ (reference sequence). The length of the CDR3 is 15 residues. V lost 7 bases and J 9 bases, leaving 19 bases between the germline ends. The CDR3 sequence is CASTARPGSGSPLHF. The CDR3 nucleotides are TGTGCCAGCACCGCAAGGCCAGGAAGTGGTTCACCCCTCCACTTT.

The chain is built from TRBV7-8 and TRBJ2-5; weak D call: TRBD2 (7 bases). The CDR3 contains 15 residues. The germline gives CDR1 SGHVS, CDR2 FQNEAQ. Trimming took off 2 bases at V and 5 bases at J, with 15 bases between the two ends. The CDR3 bases are TGTGCCAGCAGCTTATTGGGGGGGGCCGGGGAGACCCAGTACTTC. Its protein is CASSLLGGAGETQYF.

Only one count was recorded for this clone. The chain couples TRBV24-1 to TRBJ2-3; D unresolved. V lost 9 bases, J lost 6 bases, and 9 bases lay in between. CDR1 and CDR2 (germline): KGHDR, SFDVKD. CDR3 length: 11 residues. This chain's CDR3 is CATGSFDTQYF. The CDR3 DNA is TGTGCCACCGGCTCGTTTGATACGCAGTATTTT.

In this sample, this clone turned up once. The chain is built from TRBV27 and TRBJ1-1, with D possibly matching TRBD1 (5 bases). Germline V gene lookup returns CDR1 MNHEY and CDR2 SMNVEV (reference sequence). V dropped 3 bases and J dropped 4 bases, with 12 bases sitting between them. The CDR3 is 14 residues long. Here the CDR3 DNA reads TGTGCCAGCAGTTTTCGGCAGGGCAGCACTGAAGCTTTCTTT. It translates to CASSFRQGSTEAFF.

The CDR3: CASSATSSGGTDTQYF. DNA for the CDR3: TGTGCCAGCAGCGCGACCTCTAGCGGGGGGACAGATACGCAGTATTTT. The V gene is TRBV9, the J gene TRBJ2-3, with 11 bases lining up with TRBD2. This CDR3 has 16 residues. Trimming cost V 3 bases and J 3 bases; bases outside gene matches: 6. The germline gives CDR1 SGDLS, CDR2 YYNGEE.

The table lists this clone with a few counts. This chain connects TRBV14 to TRBJ1-6, with D tentatively TRBD1 (5 bases). This CDR3 contains 15 residues. V dropped 4 bases and J dropped 11 bases, with 18 bases sitting between them. Germline V gene lookup returns CDR1 SGHDN and CDR2 FVKESK. CDR3 in DNA: TGTGCCAGCAGCCGCCAAAGCGGGACTCACACACCCCTCCACTTT. It encodes CASSRQSGTHTPLHF.

The chain carries TRBV18 and TRBJ2-3; 8 bases are a match to TRBD1. CDR3 size: 16 residues. V dropped 6 bases and J dropped 1; count of bases not matched to a gene: 9. Germline V gives CDR1 KGHSH, CDR2 LQKENI. The CDR3 sequence: CASSSRQGSGTDTQYF. CDR3 sequence (DNA): TGTGCCAGCTCGTCGCGACAGGGGTCGGGCACAGATACGCAGTATTTT.

V and J are TRBV12-3 or TRBV12-4 and TRBJ2-7; D perhaps matches TRBD1 (5 bases). The length of the CDR3 is 13 residues. V dropped 2 bases and J dropped 1 base, with 6 bases sitting between them. The CDR3 coding sequence is TGTGCCAGCAGTTTACGACAGTCCTACGAGCAGTACTTC. This translates into CASSLRQSYEQYF.

The CDR3 DNA reads TGTGCCAGTAGTATCTCGAGCGGGGGGAGAGCAGATACGCAGTATTTT. This encodes CASSISSGGRADTQYF. The chain has TRBV19 and TRBJ2-3; TRBD2 agrees at 9 bases. Germline V CDR1 and CDR2: LNHDA, SQIVND (reference sequence). The CDR3 is 16 amino acids. The trim removed 3 bases at V and 4 bases at J, leaving 8 bases unmatched. Using reference TRBV19 and TRBJ2-3 for the parts outside the CDR3, the full variable domain is DGGITQSPKYLFRKEGQNVTLSCEQNLNHDAMYWYRQDPGQGLRLIYYSQIVNDFQKGDIAEGYSVSREKKESFPLTVTSAQKNPTAFYLCASSISSGGRADTQYFGPGTRLTVL.

This CDR3 is CASSDWSGSSSPLHF. The CDR3 DNA reads TGTGCCAGCAGTGATTGGTCAGGGTCGAGTTCACCCCTCCACTTT. The gene calls are TRBV6-1 and TRBJ1-6, with TRBD1 as a possible D gene (5 bases). V lost 3 bases and J lost 9, with 15 bases in between. CDR3 length: 15 amino acids. The germline gives CDR1 MNHNS, CDR2 SASEGT.